Each of the 3 T cell receptor beta chains below was sequenced from the same sample in a study of CD8+CD57+ T cells in acquired aplastic anemia (dated by TCRdb to the late 2010s). Instrument used: Illumina HiSeq 2000. TCR beta VDJ combination and CDR3 sequence profiling used genomic DNA as the template. The public reads were quality trimmed at Q25 with fastp and then assembled into clones with MiXCR by TCRdb, keeping productive beta chains. Every entry covers one CDR3 protein and lists the most common genes and DNA from its rows. The sample data list 150,000 to 200,000 distinct CDR3 sequences, and 35% to 55% of these were observed just once. The top ten clonotypes cover over 0.95% of the sample. The sequenced sample was sorted CD4+, CD8+, or CD8+CD57+ T cells (not recorded which) from PBMCs. The origin of the receptors is a human donor in good health.

V and J are TRBV28 and TRBJ2-7, with TRBD1 matching 9 bases. CDR3 length equals 18 residues. Germline lookup yields CDR1 MDHEN and CDR2 SYDVKM. The junction had 14 bases not matched to a gene; V was cut back by 3 bases and J by 2 bases. CDR3 protein: CASSLRGQGRLLPYEQYF. The DNA of the CDR3 is TGTGCCAGCAGTTTGCGAGGACAGGGGCGCTTACTACCCTACGAGCAGTACTTC.

This clonotype was seen a handful of times. V and J are TRBV24-1 and TRBJ2-5, with 8 nucleotides matching TRBD2. This CDR3 comprises 15 residues. The J segment lost 4 bases and the V segment lost 3 bases, leaving 6 bases of the junction unmatched. The germline CDR1 and CDR2 sequences are KGHDR and SFDVKD. CDR3: CATSDPPGGRETQYF. For the CDR3, the DNA is TGTGCCACCAGTGATCCCCCGGGAGGGCGAGAGACCCAGTACTTC.

The rearrangement joins TRBV30 to TRBJ1-2; D is ambiguous. Germline V gene sequence: CDR1 GTSNPN, CDR2 SVGIG (reference sequence). V was clipped by 2 bases and J by 7 bases, with 11 bases between them. The CDR3 consists of 12 residues. The DNA of the CDR3 is TGTGCCTGGAGTCCCCGAGGTTTTGGCTACACCTTC. Amino acid sequence: CAWSPRGFGYTF.